The clone carrying this T cell receptor beta chain was counted ten times or more. Its target is not known. This sample is drawn from a study of T-cell reconstitution after alpha-beta-depleted transplantation in children. Unique molecular identifiers were incorporated when the TCRbeta library was constructed. MiXCR, run by TCRdb on the PCR reads, gives a single entry per CDR3 protein. Of about 400,000 distinct CDR3 sequences detected, 15% to 20% appear once; the ten largest clones hold 25% to 30%. The study, taken as a whole, reports: At one year after transplant, newly produced T cells mostly accounted for T-cell counts and diversity. At day 60, the high TCRbeta diversity found in some patients originated from recipient T cells and thymic progenitors that had survived. In patients about two months after transplant, alpha-beta T cells reportedly arose from several hundred expanded graft clones.

Trimming pared 5 bases from V and 2 bases from J, leaving 16 bases between. The CDR3 has 16 residues. This clonotype originated in a boy under two years old who had a stem cell transplant for Wiskott-Aldrich syndrome, so the T cells may come from the graft donor. The V gene is TRBV12-3 or TRBV12-4, the J gene TRBJ2-1; no clear D gene. The sequencing used PBMCs, mostly from graft donor cells, collected 360 days after TCRalphabeta/CD19-depleted stem cell transplant. The CDR3 here is CASSELRTDPYNEQFF. As DNA, the CDR3 is TGTGCCAGCAGTGAGCTTCGGACGGACCCCTACAATGAGCAGTTCTTC.